Here is one T cell receptor beta chain with its context. These data are taken from a study of CD8 T cells in Susac syndrome. Negative isolation yielded CD8+ and CD4+ T cells; FACS enriched TEMRA cells. RNA was extracted with the RNeasy kit, and a quantity of about 0.45 to 1 ug was reverse transcribed using random hexamers. TCRdb recomputed calls from the immunoSEQ multiplex PCR reads with MiXCR, one row per CDR3 protein. This sample has about 280,000 distinct CDR3 sequences, with roughly 84% found just once. The ends were cut back, 7 bases at V and 8 bases at J, with 25 bases in the middle. The CDR3 has 16 residues. Germline V gives CDR1 SNHLY, CDR2 FYNNEI.

Sequencing was carried out using CD8+ T cells from PBMCs. This receptor was taken from a human donor with multiple sclerosis. The V gene is TRBV2, the J gene TRBJ2-3, with a possible D match to TRBD2 (6 bases). The CDR3 bases are TGTGCCAGCAACCCCCAAGCCCAAGGCGGGATAGTTACGCAGTATTTT. Translated: CASNPQAQGGIVTQYF.